This TCR beta chain came from a study of shared clonotypes between healthy human individuals. Germline V gives CDR1 SGHRS, CDR2 YFSETQ. The CDR3 is made up of 13 amino acids. The V gene lost 3 bases and the J gene lost 4 bases, with 10 bases spanning the gap. Study outcomes and limitations: The study drew on few donors, limiting represented genetic and exposure-history diversity. Non-shared clonotypes had lower generation probabilities than those shared by all four donors. It was observed that 5% to 6.5% of naive CD4 clonotypes were shared across a handful of donors.

The table lists this clone with a few counts. Antigen specificity is unknown. Additional DNA sequences in this sample encode the identical CDR3. None of the donors, who were healthy HIV-negative adults, had recently had acute infections or vaccinations. Measured with immunoSEQ multiplex PCR; TCRdb has only the in-frame clones, and not every one. The table has approximately 1,000,000 clones, approximately 80% seen once. What was sequenced was memory CD4+ T cells from PBMCs. Subset of the sample: CD45RA-negative fraction. The V call is TRBV5-1, the J call TRBJ2-5; maybe TRBD2 (6 bases). The receptor was isolated from a man aged 18 to 29 in good health. Some clones in this sample may be carry-over from other donors' samples. For the CDR3, the DNA is TGCGCCAGCAGCTCCCAGGGAGGAGAGACCCAGTACTTC. This codes for CASSSQGGETQYF.